The entry below gives a single TCR beta chain sequence along with its context. Its antigen is currently unknown. The assay was immunoSEQ multiplex PCR, and TCRdb's table has in-frame clones only and misses some. The table lists over 200,000 clones, just over 85% of them singletons, with 2.9% in the top ten. These data belong to a study of cytomegalovirus exposure and HLA in healthy donors. Study in general: The approximately 660 first-cohort repertoires shared a platform with the approximately 120 validation repertoires, as reported in a later analysis. Findings and caveats of the study: Cytomegalovirus-associated TCR beta chains were listed, numbering approximately 150.

The donors were members of the approximately 130-subject validation cohort (separate from the approximately 670-subject first cohort). This CDR3 has 17 residues. In germline, CDR1 is LNHDA, CDR2 SQIVND (reference sequence). V gave up 3 bases and J gave up 6 bases; unmatched junction bases: 11. The V gene is TRBV19, the J gene TRBJ2-1; 10 bases match TRBD2. Sample: PBMCs. This clonotype originated in a woman between 18 and 29 years old in good health and CMV-seronegative. In DNA, the CDR3 is TGTGCCAGTAGTATTCCATCCCTAGCGGGAGATCCCAATGAGCAGTTCTTC. Its protein is CASSIPSLAGDPNEQFF.